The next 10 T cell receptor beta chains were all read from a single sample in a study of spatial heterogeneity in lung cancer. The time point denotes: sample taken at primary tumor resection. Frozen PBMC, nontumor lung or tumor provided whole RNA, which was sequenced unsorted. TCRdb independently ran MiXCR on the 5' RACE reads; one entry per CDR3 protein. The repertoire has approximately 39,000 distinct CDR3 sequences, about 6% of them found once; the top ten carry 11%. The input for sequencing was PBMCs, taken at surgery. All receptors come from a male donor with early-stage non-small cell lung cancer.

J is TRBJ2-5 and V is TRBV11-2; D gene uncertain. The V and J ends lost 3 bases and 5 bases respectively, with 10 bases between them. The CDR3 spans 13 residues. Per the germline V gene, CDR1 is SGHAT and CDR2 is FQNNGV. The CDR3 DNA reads TGTGCCAGCAGCTTTGGGCACCGGGAGACCCAGTACTTC. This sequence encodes CASSFGHRETQYF.

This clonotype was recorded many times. The CDR3 DNA reads as TGTGCCAGCAGTTTAAGGCAGACCTGGAACACTGAAGCTTTCTTT. Residues: CASSLRQTWNTEAFF. V gene TRBV28 combines with J gene TRBJ1-1; D not certain. This CDR3 is 15 amino acids long. Germline values: CDR1 MDHEN, CDR2 SYDVKM. V was shortened by 2 bases and J by 1 base, with 11 bases between the two germline ends.

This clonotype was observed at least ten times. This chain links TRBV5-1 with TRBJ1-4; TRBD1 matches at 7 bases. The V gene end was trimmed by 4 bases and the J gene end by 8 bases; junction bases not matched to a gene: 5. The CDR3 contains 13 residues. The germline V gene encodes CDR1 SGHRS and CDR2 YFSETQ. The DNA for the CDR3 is TGCGCCAGCAGCCGAGGGGGCGAAGAAAAACTGTTTTTT. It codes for CASSRGGEEKLFF.

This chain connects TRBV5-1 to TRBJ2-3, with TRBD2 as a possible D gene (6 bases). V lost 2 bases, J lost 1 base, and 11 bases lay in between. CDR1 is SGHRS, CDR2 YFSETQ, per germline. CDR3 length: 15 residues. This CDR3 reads CASSFGGGGTDTQYF. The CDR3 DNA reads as TGCGCCAGCAGCTTCGGGGGAGGAGGCACAGATACGCAGTATTTT. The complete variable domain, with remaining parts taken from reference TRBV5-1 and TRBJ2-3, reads KAGVTQTPRYLIKTRGQQVTLSCSPISGHRSVSWYQQTPGQGLQFLFEYFSETQRNKGNFPGRFSGRQFSNSRSEMNVSTLELGDSALYLCASSFGGGGTDTQYFGPGTRLTVL.

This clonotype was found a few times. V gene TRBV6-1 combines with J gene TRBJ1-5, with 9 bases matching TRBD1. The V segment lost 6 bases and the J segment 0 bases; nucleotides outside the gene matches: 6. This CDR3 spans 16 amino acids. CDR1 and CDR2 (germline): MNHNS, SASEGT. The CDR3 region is CASRATGGNSNQPQHF. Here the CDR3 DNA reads TGTGCCAGCAGAGCGACAGGGGGGAATAGCAATCAGCCCCAGCATTTT.

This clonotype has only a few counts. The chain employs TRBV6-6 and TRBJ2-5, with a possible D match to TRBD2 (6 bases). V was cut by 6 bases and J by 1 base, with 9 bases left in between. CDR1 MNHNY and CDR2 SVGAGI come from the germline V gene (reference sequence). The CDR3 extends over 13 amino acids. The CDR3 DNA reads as TGTGCCAGCAGGCGGGACCTCCAAGAGACCCAGTACTTC. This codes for CASRRDLQETQYF.

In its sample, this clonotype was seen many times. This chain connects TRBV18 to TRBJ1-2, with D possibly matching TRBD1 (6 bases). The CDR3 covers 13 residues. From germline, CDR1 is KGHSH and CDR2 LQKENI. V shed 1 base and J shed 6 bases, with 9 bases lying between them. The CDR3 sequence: CASSPRQVDGYTF. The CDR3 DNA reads TGTGCCAGCTCACCACGACAGGTAGATGGCTACACCTTC.

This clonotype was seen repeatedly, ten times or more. The CDR3 sequence is CASSVDLVGGVRQFF. As DNA, the CDR3 is TGTGCCAGCAGCGTAGATTTAGTAGGGGGAGTGAGGCAGTTCTTC. The V and J genes are TRBV9 and TRBJ2-1; tentatively, D is TRBD1 (6 bases). Trimming removed 0 bases from V and 12 bases from J, with 19 bases in between. The germline CDR1 and CDR2 sequences are SGDLS and YYNGEE. CDR3 size: 15 residues.

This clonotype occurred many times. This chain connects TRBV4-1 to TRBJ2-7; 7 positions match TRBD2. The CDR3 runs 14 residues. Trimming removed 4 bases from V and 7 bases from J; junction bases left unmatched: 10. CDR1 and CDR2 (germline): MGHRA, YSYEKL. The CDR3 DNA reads TGCGCCAGCAGCCCTCAGGGACTATCTCGGGAGCAGTACTTC. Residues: CASSPQGLSREQYF.

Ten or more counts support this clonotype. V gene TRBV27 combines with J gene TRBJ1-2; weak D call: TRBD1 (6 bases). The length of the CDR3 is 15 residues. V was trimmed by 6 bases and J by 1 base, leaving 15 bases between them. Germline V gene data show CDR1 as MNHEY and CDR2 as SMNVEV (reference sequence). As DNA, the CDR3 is TGTGCCAGCAGCTCGGGGGCGGGTTATAACTATGGCTACACCTTC. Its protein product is CASSSGAGYNYGYTF.